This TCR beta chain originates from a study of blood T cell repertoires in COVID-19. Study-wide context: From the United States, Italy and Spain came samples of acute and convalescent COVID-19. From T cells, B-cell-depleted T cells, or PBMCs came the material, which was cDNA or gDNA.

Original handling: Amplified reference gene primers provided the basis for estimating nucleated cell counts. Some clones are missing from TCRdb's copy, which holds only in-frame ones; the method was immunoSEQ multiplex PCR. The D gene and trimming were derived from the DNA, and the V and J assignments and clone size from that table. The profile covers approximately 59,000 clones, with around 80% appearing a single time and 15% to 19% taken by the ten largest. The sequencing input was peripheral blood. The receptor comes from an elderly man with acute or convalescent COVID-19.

In DNA, the CDR3 is TGTGCCAGCACAGGAGGTGGGACCGGGGAGCTGTTTTTT. Translation gives CASTGGGTGELFF. The chain links TRBV9 to TRBJ2-2; D is possibly TRBD2 (5 bases). Germline V gene lookup returns CDR1 SGDLS and CDR2 YYNGEE. The CDR3 extends over 13 amino acids. V lost 6 bases and J lost 5, with 11 bases in between.